This T cell receptor beta chain was retrieved from a study of PD-1 blockade in classical Hodgkin lymphoma. About the study: Nivolumab 3 mg/kg was given intravenously every 2 weeks. Study-wide points: Prior therapy or disease activity may underlie the repertoire differences, whose causes remain undefined. Newly diagnosed patients had baseline TCR diversity that was reportedly lower than that of healthy donors.

In every patient, relapse followed autologous stem cell transplantation, while exposure to brentuximab vedotin differed. About this clone itself: Its matching antigen is unknown.

The CDR3 is made up of 15 amino acids. Trimming shortened V by 4 bases and J by 7 bases, and 17 bases separated the two germline ends. The germline gives CDR1 SGHVS, CDR2 FNYEAQ. Data came from immunoSEQ multiplex PCR; TCRdb stores just in-frame clones and leaves some out. Here the sample spans around 19,000 clones, approximately 73% being singletons. The clonotype was recovered from a human donor with classical Hodgkin lymphoma. The chain combines TRBV7-6 with TRBJ2-1; weak D call: TRBD1 (6 bases). The specimen was peripheral blood mononuclear cells (PBMCs), collected before the second cycle of nivolumab. The CDR3 here is CASSSNGRGKNEQFF. CDR3 in DNA: TGTGCCAGCAGCTCCAACGGCAGGGGCAAGAATGAGCAGTTCTTC.